What follows are 18 T cell receptor beta chains derived from one specimen sequenced in a study of T-cell memory formation after mild COVID-19 listed by TCRdb under 2021. The library relied on 5' RACE. The listed sequencing device is Illumina NovaSeq 6000. TCRdb handled the public reads itself, with Q25 trimming in fastp and clone calling in MiXCR, and kept productive beta chains. Entries are consolidated by CDR3 protein sequence, retaining the most common genes and DNA. The sample table holds a few hundred thousand distinct CDR3 sequences, of which approximately 18% were seen once. The ten largest clones add up to roughly 23% of the sample. Sequenced: PBMCs or a T cell subset sorted from them (not recorded which). The receptors come from a man in his late teens or twenties who had mild COVID-19 (a few samples of this study predate the infection). The sample titles of this study are shuffled in the database, so cell type and time point are left out; the donor was told from shared clones.

This clonotype has more than one count but fewer than ten. The chain joins TRBV5-6 to TRBJ1-1; D unresolved. V lost 0 bases to trimming and J lost 11 bases, with 17 bases between them. CDR3 size: 14 residues. Germline V gene lookup returns CDR1 SGHDT and CDR2 YYEEEE. CDR3 loop: CASSLESGPFAAFF. CDR3 DNA: TGTGCCAGCAGCTTGGAATCCGGTCCCTTCGCCGCTTTCTTT. The variable domain in full, with the rest retrieved from reference TRBV5-6 and TRBJ1-1, is DAGVTQSPTHLIKTRGQQVTLRCSPKSGHDTVSWYQQALGQGPQFIFQYYEEEERQRGNFPDRFSGHQFPNYSSELNVNALLLGDSALYLCASSLESGPFAAFFGQGTRLTVV.

The chain has TRBV12-3 or TRBV12-4 and TRBJ2-3, with TRBD2 matching over 9 bases. The J segment lost 2 bases and the V segment lost 3 bases, leaving 12 bases of the junction unmatched. The CDR3 extends over 18 amino acids. The DNA for the CDR3 is TGTGCCAGCAGTTTGGGAAGACGGGGCGGGGGGGCCACAGATACGCAGTATTTT. It specifies CASSLGRRGGGATDTQYF.

This clonotype was seen more than once but under ten times. The rearrangement uses TRBV20-1 and TRBJ2-4, with TRBD2 matching over 7 bases. V shed 7 bases and J 0 bases; nucleotides not matched to a gene: 6. The CDR3 length is 14 residues. Germline CDR1 and CDR2: DFQATT and SNEGSKA (reference sequence). The CDR3 DNA follows: TGCAGTGTGGGGACTACCCTAGCCAAAAACATTCAGTACTTC. The encoded protein is CSVGTTLAKNIQYF.

This clonotype was seen only a few times. V and J are TRBV27 and TRBJ1-1, with D possibly TRBD1 on 5 matching bases. Trimming left V 7 bases short and J 1 base short, with 13 bases between. This CDR3 spans 14 amino acids. CDR1 and CDR2 (germline): MNHEY, SMNVEV (reference sequence). CDR3 residues: CASTSTDRNTEAFF. In nucleotides, the CDR3 is TGTGCCAGCACCAGTACCGACAGGAACACTGAAGCTTTCTTT.

This clonotype has ten or more counts. The rearrangement uses TRBV3-1 and TRBJ1-1; D remains ambiguous. The CDR3 is made up of 13 amino acids. The V gene lost 4 bases and the J gene lost 3 bases, with 9 bases spanning the gap. Per the germline V gene, CDR1 is LGHDT and CDR2 is YNNKEL (reference sequence). The CDR3 region is CASSRNDDTEAFF. The CDR3 coding sequence is TGTGCCAGCAGCCGGAATGATGACACTGAAGCTTTCTTT.

The chain carries TRBV7-9 and TRBJ1-1; D may be TRBD1 (6 bases). Germline V gives CDR1 SEHNR, CDR2 FQNEAQ (reference sequence). The length of the CDR3 is 15 residues. Trimming pared 4 bases from V and 4 bases from J, leaving 16 bases between. The CDR3 loop reads CASSYPQGVSTEAFF. The CDR3 nucleotides are TGTGCCAGCAGCTACCCACAGGGAGTCAGCACTGAAGCTTTCTTT.

There are a few counts of this clonotype. This chain uses TRBV12-3 or TRBV12-4 with TRBJ2-3; TRBD1 is a possible D gene (6 bases). The CDR3 has 12 residues. With 7 bases removed from V and 6 bases from J, the gap between germline ends came to 11 bases. The CDR3 DNA follows: TGTGCCAGCAATTTTAGGGGGGATACGCAGTATTTT. This translates into CASNFRGDTQYF.

This clonotype was detected a few times. Compared with germline, one end of the junction differs, possibly owing to a read error. The chain recombines TRBV7-9 with TRBJ2-7, with D perhaps matching TRBD1 (6 bases). Per the germline V gene, CDR1 is SEHNR and CDR2 is FQNEAQ (reference sequence). This CDR3 has 18 residues. CDR3 nucleotides: TGTGCTAGCAGCTTCGAGGAGTCGTGGGCAGGGGCGTCCTACGAGCAGTACTTC. Its translation: CASSFEESWAGASYEQYF.

As regards this clonotype: At one boundary the junction diverges from the germline segment, which might be a read error. The rearrangement uses TRBV7-7 and TRBJ1-3; D ambiguous. The CDR3 runs 14 residues. Germline lookup yields CDR1 SSHAT and CDR2 FNYEAQ (reference sequence). CDR3 protein: CASSLNRDGNTIYF. The DNA for the CDR3 is TGTGCTAGCAGCTTAAATAGGGATGGAAACACCATATATTTT.

In its sample, this clonotype was seen a few times. The genes are TRBV5-1 and TRBJ2-3; no definite D call. This CDR3 has 13 amino acids. Trimming pared 6 bases from V and 8 bases from J, leaving 16 bases between. In germline, CDR1 is SGHRS, CDR2 YFSETQ. Here the CDR3 reads CASNPSVWCTQYF. CDR3 nucleotide sequence: TGCGCCAGCAACCCCTCAGTATGGTGTACGCAGTATTTT.

This clonotype has a handful of counts. The chain combines TRBV6-5 with TRBJ2-7; D remains ambiguous. This CDR3 has 13 residues. Between the trimmed V and J ends, which lost 10 bases and 6 bases, there was a span of 19 bases. Germline-derived CDR1 and CDR2 are MNHEY and SVGAGI. CDR3 DNA: TGTGCCACCGCGCCAGTACGTAGAAGCGAGCAGTACTTC. Translated: CATAPVRRSEQYF.

The sample holds a few counts of this clonotype. This sequence joins TRBV7-6 and TRBJ1-2, with TRBD1 matching over 7 bases. Germline lookup yields CDR1 SGHVS and CDR2 FNYEAQ. V was pared by 0 bases and J by 9 bases, with 13 bases of the junction left unmatched. The CDR3 is made up of 16 amino acids. CDR3 DNA: TGTGCCAGCAGCTTAGCCCCAGGGGGGGTACCTTCGAGCTACACCTTC. Protein: CASSLAPGGVPSSYTF.

This clonotype was seen only a few times. The V gene is TRBV5-1, the J gene TRBJ2-2; 9 nucleotides match TRBD1. Germline trimming cut 4 bases from V and 4 bases from J; bases unmatched to any gene: 5. The CDR3 runs 15 residues. Per germline, CDR1 SGHRS and CDR2 YFSETQ. DNA for the CDR3: TGCGCCAGCAGCGCCCGGGACAGGGCCACCGGGGAGCTGTTTTTT. Its protein is CASSARDRATGELFF. Combining the CDR3 with reference TRBV5-1 and TRBJ2-2 gives the whole variable domain KAGVTQTPRYLIKTRGQQVTLSCSPISGHRSVSWYQQTPGQGLQFLFEYFSETQRNKGNFPGRFSGRQFSNSRSEMNVSTLELGDSALYLCASSARDRATGELFFGEGSRLTVL.

In this sample, this clonotype turned up a few times. The genes are TRBV27 and TRBJ2-7; 7 bases are a match to TRBD2. This CDR3 has 15 residues. The germline V gene has CDR1 MNHEY and CDR2 SMNVEV (reference sequence). V dropped 5 bases and J dropped 5; count of bases not matched to a gene: 12. For the CDR3, the DNA is TGTGCCAGCAGTCCGTGGGGGGGGAATCGGGACGAGCAGTACTTC. Its protein is CASSPWGGNRDEQYF.

CDR3 DNA: TGTGCCAGCAGCAAAAAGACAGAGCCGAACACTGAAGCTTTCTTT. It is translated as CASSKKTEPNTEAFF. The chain employs TRBV21-1 and TRBJ1-1; TRBD1 reflects the table's D call only, with no check against the DNA. TRBV21-1 constitutes a pseudogene. The CDR3 has 15 amino acids.

The chain employs TRBV5-1 and TRBJ2-1; 12 bases are shared with TRBD2. Germline CDR1 is SGHRS and CDR2 is YFSETQ. The CDR3 runs 17 residues. Germline trimming cut 3 bases from V and 7 bases from J; bases unmatched to any gene: 11. CDR3 nucleotides: TGCGCCAGCAGCTGGTTTCAACTAGCGGGGGGTCATAATGAGCAGTTCTTC. Encoded protein: CASSWFQLAGGHNEQFF.

V gene TRBV2 combines with J gene TRBJ1-2; D unclear. The CDR3 totals 13 residues. Germline assignment: CDR1 SNHLY and CDR2 FYNNEI. Trimming removed 8 bases from V and 8 bases from J, with 18 bases in between. The CDR3 DNA follows: TGTGCCAGCTCAAAGGAACCTCTATGGGGCTACACCTTC. Encoded protein: CASSKEPLWGYTF.

The V and J genes are TRBV23-1 and TRBJ2-5; 8 nucleotides align to TRBD2. TRBV23-1 qualifies as an ORF whose function is uncertain. The CDR3 is 13 residues long. V was pared by 4 bases and J by 8 bases, with 6 bases of the junction left unmatched. CDR3 nucleotides: TGCGCCAGCAGTCTCCCGGGACTAGGAACCCAGTACTTC. It translates to CASSLPGLGTQYF.